This T cell receptor beta chain was captured in a study of T cells in Graves' hyperthyroidism and ophthalmopathy. This clonotype has only a few counts. Researchers barred patients who had uncontrolled infection, other autoimmune disease, pregnancy or lactation. Diagnoses used clinical symptoms, serum thyroxine and TRAb, thyroid ultrasound and orbital computed tomography. Using RNA transcripts as the source, TCR beta CDR3 regions were amplified. HTBI primers were employed in a first-round RT-PCR of the TCR CDR3. TCRdb independently ran MiXCR on the multiplex PCR reads; one entry per CDR3 protein. Among around 800,000 distinct CDR3 sequences listed, around 38% were seen once. CDR1 is SGHNT and CDR2 is YENEEA in the germline V gene. Losses at the gene ends were 4 bases for V and 7 bases for J; bases not matched to a gene: 10. The CDR3 is 18 residues long.

The sample comprised blood. This sequence originates from a man between 18 and 35 years old with Graves' hyperthyroidism. The chain employs TRBV11-3 and TRBJ2-2; 15 bases fit TRBD2. CDR3 DNA sequence: TGTGCCAGCAGCTCAATCCCGGGACTAGCGGGAGGCAGCGGGGAGCTGTTTTTT. Residues: CASSSIPGLAGGSGELFF.